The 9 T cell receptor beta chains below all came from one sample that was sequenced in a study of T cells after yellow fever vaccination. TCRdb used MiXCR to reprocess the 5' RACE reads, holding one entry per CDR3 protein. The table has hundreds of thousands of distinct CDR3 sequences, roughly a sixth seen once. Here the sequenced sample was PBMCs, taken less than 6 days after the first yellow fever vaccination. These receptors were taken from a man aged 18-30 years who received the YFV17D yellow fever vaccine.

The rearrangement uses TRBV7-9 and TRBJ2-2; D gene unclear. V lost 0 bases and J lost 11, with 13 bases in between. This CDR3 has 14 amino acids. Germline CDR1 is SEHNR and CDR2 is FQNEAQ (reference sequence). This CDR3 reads CASSLANGARELFF. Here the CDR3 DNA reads TGTGCCAGCAGCTTAGCGAATGGAGCTCGCGAGCTGTTTTTT.

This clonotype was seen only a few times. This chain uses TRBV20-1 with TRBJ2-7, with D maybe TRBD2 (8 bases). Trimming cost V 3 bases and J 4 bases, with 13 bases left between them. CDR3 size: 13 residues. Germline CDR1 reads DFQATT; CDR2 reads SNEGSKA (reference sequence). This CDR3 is CSASSGTDYEQYV. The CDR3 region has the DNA TGCAGTGCTAGTAGCGGGACAGATTACGAGCAGTACGTC.

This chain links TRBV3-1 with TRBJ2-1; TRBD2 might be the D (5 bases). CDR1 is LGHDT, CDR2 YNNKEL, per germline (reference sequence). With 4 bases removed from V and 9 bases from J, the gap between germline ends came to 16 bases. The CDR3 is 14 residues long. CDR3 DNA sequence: TGTGCCAGCAGCCCGCGCGAGAGAGGGAGTGAGCAGTTCTTC. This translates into CASSPRERGSEQFF.

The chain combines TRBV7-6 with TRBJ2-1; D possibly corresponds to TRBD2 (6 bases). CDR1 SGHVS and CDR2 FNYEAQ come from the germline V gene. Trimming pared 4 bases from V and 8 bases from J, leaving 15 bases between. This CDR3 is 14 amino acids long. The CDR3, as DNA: TGTGCCAGCAGCTCCTTCGGAGGGTCCGATGAGCAGTTCTTC. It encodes CASSSFGGSDEQFF.

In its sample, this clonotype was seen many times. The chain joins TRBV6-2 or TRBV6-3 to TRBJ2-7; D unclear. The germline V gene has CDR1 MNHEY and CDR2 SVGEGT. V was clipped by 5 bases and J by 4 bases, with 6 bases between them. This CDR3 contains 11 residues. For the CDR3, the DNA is TGTGCCAGCAGTGATTATTACGAGCAGTACGTC. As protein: CASSDYYEQYV.

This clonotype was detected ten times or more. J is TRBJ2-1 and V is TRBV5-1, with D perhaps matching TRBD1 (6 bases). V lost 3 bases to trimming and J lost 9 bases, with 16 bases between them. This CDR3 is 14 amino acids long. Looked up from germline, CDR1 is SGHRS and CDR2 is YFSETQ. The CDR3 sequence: CASSSGTRGVEQFF. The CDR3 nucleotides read TGCGCCAGCAGCTCCGGGACCAGGGGAGTTGAGCAGTTCTTC. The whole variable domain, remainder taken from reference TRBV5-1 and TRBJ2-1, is KAGVTQTPRYLIKTRGQQVTLSCSPISGHRSVSWYQQTPGQGLQFLFEYFSETQRNKGNFPGRFSGRQFSNSRSEMNVSTLELGDSALYLCASSSGTRGVEQFFGPGTRLTVL.

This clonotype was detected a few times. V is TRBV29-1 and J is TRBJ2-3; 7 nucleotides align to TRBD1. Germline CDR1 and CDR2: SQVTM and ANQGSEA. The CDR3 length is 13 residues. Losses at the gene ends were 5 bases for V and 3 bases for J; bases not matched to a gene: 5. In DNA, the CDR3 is TGCAGCGTTCGAGGGGGCGGAACAGATACGCAGTATTTT. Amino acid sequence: CSVRGGGTDTQYF.

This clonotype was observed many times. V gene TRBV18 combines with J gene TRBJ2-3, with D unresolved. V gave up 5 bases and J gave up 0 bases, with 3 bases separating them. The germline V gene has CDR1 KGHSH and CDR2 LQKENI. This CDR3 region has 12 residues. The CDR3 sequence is CASSTSTDTQYF. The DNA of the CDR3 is TGTGCCAGCTCAACTAGCACAGATACGCAGTATTTT.

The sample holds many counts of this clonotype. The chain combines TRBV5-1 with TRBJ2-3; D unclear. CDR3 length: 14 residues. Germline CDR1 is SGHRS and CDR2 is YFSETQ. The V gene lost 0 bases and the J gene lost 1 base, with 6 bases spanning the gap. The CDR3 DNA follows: TGCGCCAGCAGCTTGGTTATGGGCACAGATACGCAGTATTTT. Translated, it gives CASSLVMGTDTQYF.